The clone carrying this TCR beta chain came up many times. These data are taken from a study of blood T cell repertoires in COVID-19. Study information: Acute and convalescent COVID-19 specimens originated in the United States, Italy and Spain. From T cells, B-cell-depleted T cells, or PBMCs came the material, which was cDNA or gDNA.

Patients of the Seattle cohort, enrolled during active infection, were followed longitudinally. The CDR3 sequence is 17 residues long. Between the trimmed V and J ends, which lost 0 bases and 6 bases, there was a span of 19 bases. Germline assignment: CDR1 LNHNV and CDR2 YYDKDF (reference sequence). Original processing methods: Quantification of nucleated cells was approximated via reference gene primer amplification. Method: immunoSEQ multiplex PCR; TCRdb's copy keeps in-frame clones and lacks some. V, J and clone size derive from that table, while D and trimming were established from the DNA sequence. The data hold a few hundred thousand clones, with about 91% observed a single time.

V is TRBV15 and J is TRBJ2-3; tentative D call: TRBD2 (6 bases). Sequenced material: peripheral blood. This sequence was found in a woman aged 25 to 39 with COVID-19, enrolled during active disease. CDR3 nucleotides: TGTGCCACCAGCAGAGATAGCGGCGGGACTGAAGGGGATACGCAGTATTTT. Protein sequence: CATSRDSGGTEGDTQYF.